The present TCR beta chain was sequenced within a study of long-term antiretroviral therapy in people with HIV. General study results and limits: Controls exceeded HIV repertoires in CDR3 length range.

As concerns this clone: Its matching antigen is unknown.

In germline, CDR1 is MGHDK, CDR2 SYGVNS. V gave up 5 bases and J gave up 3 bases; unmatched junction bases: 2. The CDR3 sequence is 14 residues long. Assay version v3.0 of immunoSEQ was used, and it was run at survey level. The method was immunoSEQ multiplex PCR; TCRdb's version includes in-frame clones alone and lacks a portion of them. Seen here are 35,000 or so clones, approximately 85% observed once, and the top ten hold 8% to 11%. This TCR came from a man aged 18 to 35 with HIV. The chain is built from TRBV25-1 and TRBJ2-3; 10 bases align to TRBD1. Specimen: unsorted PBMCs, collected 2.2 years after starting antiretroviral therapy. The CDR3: CASSLGQGTDTQYF. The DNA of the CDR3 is TGTGCCAGCAGTCTGGGACAGGGGACAGATACGCAGTATTTT.